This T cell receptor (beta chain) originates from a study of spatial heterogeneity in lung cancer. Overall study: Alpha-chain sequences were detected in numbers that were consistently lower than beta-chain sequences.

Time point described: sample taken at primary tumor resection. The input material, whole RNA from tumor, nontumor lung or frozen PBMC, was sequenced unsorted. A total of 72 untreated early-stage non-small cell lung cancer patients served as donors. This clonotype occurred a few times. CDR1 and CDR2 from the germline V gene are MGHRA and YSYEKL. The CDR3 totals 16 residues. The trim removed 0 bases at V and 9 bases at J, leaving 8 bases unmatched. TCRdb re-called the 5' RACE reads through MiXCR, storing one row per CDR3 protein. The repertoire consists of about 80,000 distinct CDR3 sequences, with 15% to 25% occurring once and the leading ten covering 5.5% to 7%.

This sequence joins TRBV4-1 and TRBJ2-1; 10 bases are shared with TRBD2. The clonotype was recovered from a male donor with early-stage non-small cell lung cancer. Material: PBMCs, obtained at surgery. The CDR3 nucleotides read TGCGCCAGCAGCCAAGAAACGAGCGGGAGGGCCGGTGAGCAGTTCTTC. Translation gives CASSQETSGRAGEQFF.